One sample yielded the 13 T cell receptor beta chains listed below, sequenced in a study of shared clonotypes between healthy human individuals. Naive-designated CD8 cells lacked CD45RO, were positively enriched for CCR7, and omitted terminally differentiated effector memory CD45RA+ cells. Libraries were prepared by immunoSEQ multiplex PCR; TCRdb keeps only in-frame clonotypes and omits some of them. Altogether around 1,900,000 clones are present, about 93% being singletons, with the ten largest covering 1.5% to 2%. Sequencing input: naive CD8+ T cells from PBMCs. These receptor sequences come from a young man in good health. Some clones in this sample may be carry-over from other donors' samples.

The sample holds one count of this clone. The V and J genes are TRBV6-1 and TRBJ1-5; D is ambiguous. The CDR3 consists of 14 residues. Between the trimmed V and J ends, which lost 10 bases and 3 bases, there was a span of 16 bases. Germline V gives CDR1 MNHNS, CDR2 SASEGT. The CDR3 loop is CATREITLNQPQHF. The CDR3 coding sequence is TGTGCCACCCGAGAAATCACTCTCAATCAGCCCCAGCATTTT.

The chain couples TRBV2 to TRBJ2-5; D possibly corresponds to TRBD2 (6 bases). Germline V CDR1 and CDR2: SNHLY, FYNNEI. Deletions cut 10 bases from V and 3 bases from J, with 24 bases between. The CDR3 consists of 16 residues. In nucleotides, the CDR3 is TGTGCCATCCTCTACCAATCGAGCGGGTCAGAAGAGACCCAGTACTTC. Translating gives CAILYQSSGSEETQYF.

This sequence joins TRBV10-1 and TRBJ1-1; D is undetermined. Germline V gene data show CDR1 as WNHNN and CDR2 as SYGVQD (reference sequence). CDR3 length equals 15 residues. Trimming cost V 0 bases and J 0 bases, with 8 bases left between them. The CDR3 DNA is TGCGCCAGCAGTGAGTCCCTCTTGATGAACACTGAAGCTTTCTTT. It encodes CASSESLLMNTEAFF.

This chain uses TRBV9 with TRBJ2-1, with D maybe TRBD2 (5 bases). CDR1 SGDLS and CDR2 YYNGEE come from the germline V gene. CDR3 length: 14 amino acids. V was clipped by 3 bases and J by 5 bases, with 12 bases between them. CDR3 sequence reads: CASSAGVLDNEQFF. The CDR3 DNA reads as TGTGCCAGCAGCGCCGGGGTGCTGGACAATGAGCAGTTCTTC.

This clone was detected a few times. V gene TRBV28 combines with J gene TRBJ1-5; TRBD1 agrees at 9 bases. The V gene's germline CDR1 is MDHEN and CDR2 SYDVKM. The CDR3 loop spans 14 amino acids. With V trimmed by 7 bases and J by 8 bases, 9 bases remained unmatched. DNA for the CDR3: TGTGCCAGCAAGGCGACAGGGGGATTGGAGCCCCAGCATTTT. The encoded protein is CASKATGGLEPQHF.

V gene TRBV19 combines with J gene TRBJ1-2; 8 nucleotides match TRBD1. There are 17 residues in the CDR3. Germline V gives CDR1 LNHDA, CDR2 SQIVND (reference sequence). After removal of 6 bases from V and 6 bases from J, the junction contained 18 bases not matched to a gene. CDR3 amino acids: CASRDYYRGMIEDGYTF. The CDR3 DNA follows: TGTGCCAGTAGAGACTATTACAGGGGGATGATTGAGGATGGCTACACCTTC. Full variable domain (remainder filled in from reference TRBV19 and TRBJ1-2): DGGITQSPKYLFRKEGQNVTLSCEQNLNHDAMYWYRQDPGQGLRLIYYSQIVNDFQKGDIAEGYSVSREKKESFPLTVTSAQKNPTAFYLCASRDYYRGMIEDGYTFGSGTRLTVV.

In its sample, this clone was seen once. The chain combines TRBV13 with TRBJ2-3; 10 bases are a match to TRBD2. The V and J ends lost 1 base and 2 bases, in that order; junction bases with no gene match: 9. CDR1 and CDR2 (germline): PRHDT, FYEKMQ (reference sequence). The length of the CDR3 is 18 residues. Here the CDR3 reads CASSLVASGSHLTDTQYF. The CDR3 region has the DNA TGTGCCAGCAGCTTAGTAGCTAGCGGGAGCCATCTCACAGATACGCAGTATTTT.

The V call is TRBV7-9, the J call TRBJ2-7; 9 positions agree with TRBD2. The CDR3 spans 14 residues. Losses at the gene ends were 8 bases for V and 4 bases for J; bases not matched to a gene: 9. CDR1 and CDR2 (germline): SEHNR, FQNEAQ (reference sequence). CDR3 DNA sequence: TGTGCCAGCTCAGTAGCGGGAGAGGGATACGAGCAGTACTTC. It encodes CASSVAGEGYEQYF. Drawing the rest from reference TRBV7-9 and TRBJ2-7, the complete variable domain is DTGVSQNPRHKITKRGQNVTFRCDPISEHNRLYWYRQTLGQGPEFLTYFQNEAQLEKSRLLSDRFSAERPKGSFSTLEIQRTEQGDSAMYLCASSVAGEGYEQYFGPGTRLTVT.

V usage is TRBV30 and J usage is TRBJ2-7; 7 bases align to TRBD2. This CDR3 contains 13 residues. The V gene end was trimmed by 2 bases and the J gene end by 2 bases; junction bases not matched to a gene: 3. CDR1 and CDR2 from the germline V gene are GTSNPN and SVGIG (reference sequence). CDR3 DNA: TGTGCCTGGAGTCGAGCGGGAACCTACGAGCAGTACTTC. Its translation: CAWSRAGTYEQYF. Combining the CDR3 with reference TRBV30 and TRBJ2-7 gives the whole variable domain SQTIHQWPATLVQPVGSPLSLECTVEGTSNPNLYWYRQAAGRGLQLLFYSVGIGQISSEVPQNLSASRPQDRQFILSSKKLLLSDSGFYLCAWSRAGTYEQYFGPGTRLTVT.

This chain uses TRBV14 with TRBJ1-3, with D unresolved. V was pared by 1 base and J by 3 bases, with 13 bases between. The CDR3 is 16 amino acids. Germline V gives CDR1 SGHDN, CDR2 FVKESK. In DNA, the CDR3 is TGTGCCAGCAGCCAAGTTTACCGTACATTTGGAAACACCATATATTTT. As protein: CASSQVYRTFGNTIYF.

The chain couples TRBV5-1 to TRBJ2-1; 11 positions agree with TRBD2. CDR1 and CDR2 from the germline V gene are SGHRS and YFSETQ. This CDR3 spans 17 amino acids. Losses at the gene ends were 0 bases for V and 0 bases for J; bases not matched to a gene: 2. CDR3 bases: TGCGCCAGCAGCTTGGAACTAGCGGGAGACTCCTACAATGAGCAGTTCTTC. Translating it yields CASSLELAGDSYNEQFF.

V and J are TRBV2 and TRBJ2-5, with 7 bases matching TRBD2. The CDR3 sequence is 13 residues long. V was clipped by 7 bases and J by 5 bases; unmatched bases: 7. Germline V lookup: CDR1 SNHLY, CDR2 FYNNEI. The CDR3 coding sequence is TGTGCCAGCATAGGCGGGGGACTCGAGACCCAGTACTTC. It codes for CASIGGGLETQYF.

This chain connects TRBV19 to TRBJ2-7; D not certain. Trimming left V 3 bases short and J 6 bases short, with 6 bases between. This CDR3 comprises 11 residues. The germline V gene encodes CDR1 LNHDA and CDR2 SQIVND (reference sequence). This CDR3 is CASSIRAEQYF. The CDR3 bases are TGTGCCAGTAGTATTCGGGCCGAGCAGTACTTC.